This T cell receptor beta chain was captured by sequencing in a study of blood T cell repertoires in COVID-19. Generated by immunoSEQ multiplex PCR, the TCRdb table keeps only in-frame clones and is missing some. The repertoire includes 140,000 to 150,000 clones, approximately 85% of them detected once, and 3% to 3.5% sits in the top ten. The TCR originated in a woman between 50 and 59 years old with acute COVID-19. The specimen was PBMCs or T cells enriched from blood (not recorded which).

The CDR3: CSAKPGLAYSEQYF. CDR3 coding DNA: TGCAGCGCGAAACCGGGACTAGCGTATTCCGAGCAGTACTTC. This sequence joins TRBV29-1 and TRBJ2-7, with 10 bases identical to TRBD2. The CDR3 covers 14 residues. After removal of 7 bases from V and 6 bases from J, the junction contained 12 bases not matched to a gene. Germline CDR1 reads SQVTM; CDR2 reads ANQGSEA.